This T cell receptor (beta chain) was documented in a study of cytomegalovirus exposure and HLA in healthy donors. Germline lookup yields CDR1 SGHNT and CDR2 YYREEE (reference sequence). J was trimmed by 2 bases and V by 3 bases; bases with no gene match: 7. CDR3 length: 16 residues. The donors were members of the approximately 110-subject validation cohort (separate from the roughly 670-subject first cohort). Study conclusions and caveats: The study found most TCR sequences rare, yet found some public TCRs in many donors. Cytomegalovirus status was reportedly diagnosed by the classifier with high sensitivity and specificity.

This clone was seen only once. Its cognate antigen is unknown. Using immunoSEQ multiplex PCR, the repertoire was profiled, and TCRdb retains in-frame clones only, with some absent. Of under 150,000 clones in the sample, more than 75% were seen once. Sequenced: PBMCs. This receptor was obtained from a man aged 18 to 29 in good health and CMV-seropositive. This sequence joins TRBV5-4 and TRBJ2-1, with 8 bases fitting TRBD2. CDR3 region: CASSSLDSGTYNEQFF. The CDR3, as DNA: TGTGCCAGCAGCTCCCTGGATAGCGGGACCTACAATGAGCAGTTCTTC.